These T cell receptor beta chains were read from a single sample in a study of identical twins. From the 5' RACE reads, TCRdb called clonotypes with MiXCR, one entry per CDR3 protein. The sample has under 800,000 distinct CDR3 sequences, roughly 20% seen once. These same records also appear under a second study, on T cells expressing NK-cell markers.

What was sequenced was PBMCs. Source of these receptors: a woman aged 18-29 years in good health. Each CDR3 is given with its conserved first and last residue. D genes are given only for firm matches. Rows may omit the clone size; those that give it use once, few, many or a size class.

j_gene: TRBJ2-3; abundance: .; d_gene: .; v_gene: TRBV20-1; CDR3aa: CSARRGRATDTQYF; CDR3nt: TGCAGTGCTAGGCGGGGCAGGGCCACAGATACGCAGTATTTT
j_gene: TRBJ2-3; abundance: few; d_gene: TRBD2; v_gene: TRBV20-1; CDR3aa: CSASPAGVLDTQYF; CDR3nt: TGCAGTGCTAGCCCAGCGGGGGTACTAGATACGCAGTATTTT
j_gene: TRBJ2-7; abundance: .; d_gene: TRBD2; v_gene: TRBV20-1; CDR3aa: CSAPTSGDSEQYF; CDR3nt: TGCAGTGCCCCGACTAGCGGGGACTCCGAGCAGTACTTC
j_gene: TRBJ2-1; abundance: .; d_gene: .; v_gene: TRBV7-8; CDR3aa: CASSQGTRNEQFF; CDR3nt: TGTGCCAGCAGCCAGGGGACCAGGAATGAGCAGTTCTTC
j_gene: TRBJ1-5; abundance: .; d_gene: .; v_gene: TRBV6-1; CDR3aa: CASSGAGVSNQPQHF; CDR3nt: TGTGCCAGCAGTGGGGCGGGGGTAAGCAATCAGCCCCAGCATTTT
j_gene: TRBJ2-1; abundance: .; d_gene: .; v_gene: TRBV4-3; CDR3aa: CASSQPPRGPESEYNEQFF; CDR3nt: TGCGCCAGCAGCCAACCTCCTCGGGGACCGGAGAGCGAGTACAATGAGCAGTTCTTC
j_gene: TRBJ1-1; abundance: .; d_gene: .; v_gene: TRBV7-8; CDR3aa: CASSRTVTEAFF; CDR3nt: TGTGCCAGCAGCCGCACCGTCACTGAAGCTTTCTTT
j_gene: TRBJ2-5; abundance: .; d_gene: .; v_gene: TRBV6-2/TRBV6-3; CDR3aa: CASRRGVRETQYF; CDR3nt: TGTGCCAGCAGACGCGGGGTGAGGGAGACCCAGTACTTC
j_gene: TRBJ1-4; abundance: .; d_gene: .; v_gene: TRBV6-1; CDR3aa: CASSGTAPWEKLFF; CDR3nt: TGTGCCAGCAGTGGGACCGCTCCCTGGGAAAAACTGTTTTTT
j_gene: TRBJ2-1; abundance: many; d_gene: TRBD2; v_gene: TRBV25-1; CDR3aa: CASSEFQAGSYNEQFF; CDR3nt: TGTGCCAGCAGTGAATTCCAAGCGGGATCCTACAATGAGCAGTTCTTC
j_gene: TRBJ2-2; abundance: few; d_gene: TRBD2; v_gene: TRBV9; CDR3aa: CASSVVSLLAGVGELFF; CDR3nt: TGTGCCAGCAGCGTAGTATCTCTTTTGGCGGGGGTCGGGGAGCTGTTTTTT
j_gene: TRBJ2-3; abundance: many; d_gene: .; v_gene: TRBV12-3/TRBV12-4; CDR3aa: CASSSGRARTDTQYF; CDR3nt: TGTGCCAGCAGTAGCGGTAGGGCTCGCACAGATACGCAGTATTTT
j_gene: TRBJ2-5; abundance: .; d_gene: TRBD2; v_gene: TRBV6-6; CDR3aa: CAGSRGSRETQYF; CDR3nt: TGTGCCGGCTCCCGCGGGAGCCGGGAGACCCAGTACTTC
j_gene: TRBJ1-3; abundance: few; d_gene: .; v_gene: TRBV20-1; CDR3aa: CSVPGAGNTIYF; CDR3nt: TGCAGTGTCCCAGGGGCTGGAAACACCATATATTTT
j_gene: TRBJ2-2; abundance: .; d_gene: .; v_gene: TRBV5-1; CDR3aa: CASSWGSYTGELFF; CDR3nt: TGCGCCAGCAGCTGGGGAAGTTACACCGGGGAGCTGTTTTTT
j_gene: TRBJ1-4; abundance: once; d_gene: .; v_gene: TRBV7-9; CDR3aa: CASSSIRGAAEKLFF; CDR3nt: TGTGCCAGCAGCTCCATTCGCGGGGCTGCGGAAAAACTGTTTTTT
j_gene: TRBJ2-3; abundance: .; d_gene: .; v_gene: TRBV5-1; CDR3aa: CASSWAGARSTDTQYF; CDR3nt: TGCGCCAGCAGCTGGGCCGGGGCGCGGAGCACAGATACGCAGTATTTT
j_gene: TRBJ2-7; abundance: .; d_gene: .; v_gene: TRBV20-1; CDR3aa: CSARDDRRGPYEQYF; CDR3nt: TGCAGTGCTAGAGATGATCGCAGGGGACCATACGAGCAGTACTTC
j_gene: TRBJ2-7; abundance: .; d_gene: TRBD2; v_gene: TRBV15; CDR3aa: CATSSDGLGGSEQYF; CDR3nt: TGTGCCACCAGCAGTGATGGTCTTGGCGGGAGCGAGCAGTACTTC
j_gene: TRBJ1-2; abundance: few; d_gene: TRBD1; v_gene: TRBV12-3/TRBV12-4; CDR3aa: CASTPRQGASGYTF; CDR3nt: TGTGCCAGCACCCCCAGACAGGGGGCAAGTGGCTACACCTTC
j_gene: TRBJ1-2; abundance: few; d_gene: .; v_gene: TRBV20-1; CDR3aa: CSARDSGLYRSGYTF; CDR3nt: TGCAGTGCTAGAGATTCGGGACTATATAGGTCTGGCTACACCTTC
j_gene: TRBJ2-1; abundance: few; d_gene: .; v_gene: TRBV7-8; CDR3aa: CASSLEEGVNEQFF; CDR3nt: TGTGCCAGCAGCTTAGAGGAGGGAGTGAATGAGCAGTTCTTC
j_gene: TRBJ2-5; abundance: many; d_gene: .; v_gene: TRBV3-1; CDR3aa: CASSQDAGAWETQYF; CDR3nt: TGTGCCAGCAGCCAAGACGCGGGCGCTTGGGAGACCCAGTACTTC
j_gene: TRBJ1-1; abundance: .; d_gene: .; v_gene: TRBV6-5; CDR3aa: CASSYSRSSNTEAFF; CDR3nt: TGTGCCAGCAGTTACTCGAGGAGCTCGAACACTGAAGCTTTCTTT